This T cell receptor beta chain is from a study of T-cell reconstitution after alpha-beta-depleted transplantation in children. CDR3 length equals 14 residues. CDR1 DFQATT and CDR2 SNEGSKA come from the germline V gene (reference sequence). After removal of 0 bases from V and 3 bases from J, the junction contained 4 bases not matched to a gene. Preparation of the TCRbeta library was carried out with unique molecular identifiers. MiXCR was run by TCRdb on the PCR reads, yielding one entry per CDR3 protein. The sample holds about 610,000 distinct CDR3 sequences, roughly a tenth seen once. The starting material was PBMCs from the stem cell graft donor, obtained from the stem cell graft. The clonotype was recovered from a human donor who donated a stem cell graft to a child with acute myeloid leukemia. The chain uses TRBV20-1 and TRBJ1-2, with TRBD1 matching 7 bases. DNA for the CDR3: TGCAGTGCTAGAGATAACACAGGGGACTATGGCTACACCTTC. Protein: CSARDNTGDYGYTF.